These 5 T cell receptor beta chains share one sample of origin, sequenced in a study of T cell responses to AZD1222 COVID-19 vaccine. Using immunoSEQ multiplex PCR, the repertoire was profiled, and TCRdb retains in-frame clones only, with some absent. The data show around 130,000 clones, with approximately 83% seen just once and approximately 1.7% held by the top ten. Sequenced here: peripheral blood, sampled on day 0 of AZD1222 vaccination. Source of these receptors: an adult in good health.

The chain carries TRBV7-9 and TRBJ1-1; TRBD1 might be the D (5 bases). V dropped 6 bases and J dropped 5 bases, with 7 bases sitting between them. The germline V gene has CDR1 SEHNR and CDR2 FQNEAQ (reference sequence). The CDR3 extends over 11 amino acids. CDR3 DNA sequence: TGTGCCAGCAGTTCAGGGACTGAAGCTTTCTTT. Protein product: CASSSGTEAFF.

V and J are TRBV25-1 and TRBJ1-5, with TRBD1 as a possible D gene (5 bases). This CDR3 is 14 amino acids long. The germline V gene encodes CDR1 MGHDK and CDR2 SYGVNS. V lost 2 bases and J lost 6, with 11 bases in between. The CDR3 loop is CASSEGGGSQPQHF. CDR3 sequence (DNA): TGTGCCAGCAGTGAAGGGGGGGGTTCTCAGCCCCAGCATTTT.

The chain links TRBV10-2 to TRBJ1-1; 7 bases agree with TRBD1. CDR1 is WSHSY and CDR2 is SAAADI in the germline V gene. This CDR3 has 11 amino acids. The J segment lost 12 bases and the V segment lost 5 bases, leaving 6 bases of the junction unmatched. The CDR3 DNA follows: TGCGCCAGCAGTTCCGACAGGGTGACTTTCTTT. Translated: CASSSDRVTFF.

This rearrangement joins TRBV12-5 to TRBJ2-1, with TRBD2 as a possible D gene (6 bases). The V gene lost 0 bases and the J gene lost 7 bases, with 16 bases spanning the gap. Germline CDR1 reads LGHNT; CDR2 reads FRNRAP. CDR3 size: 16 residues. The CDR3 sequence is CASGLVLGTGKNEQFF. For the CDR3, the DNA is TGTGCTAGTGGTTTGGTACTGGGGACTGGGAAGAATGAGCAGTTCTTC.

This chain connects TRBV6-1 to TRBJ2-5, with 7 positions matching TRBD1. The CDR3 extends over 15 amino acids. Germline CDR1 and CDR2: MNHNS and SASEGT. Trimming took 3 bases from V and 4 from J; bases not matched to a gene: 8. CDR3 bases: TGTGCCAGCAGTGAGTTTAGGGGGCGACGAGAGACCCAGTACTTC. This encodes CASSEFRGRRETQYF.